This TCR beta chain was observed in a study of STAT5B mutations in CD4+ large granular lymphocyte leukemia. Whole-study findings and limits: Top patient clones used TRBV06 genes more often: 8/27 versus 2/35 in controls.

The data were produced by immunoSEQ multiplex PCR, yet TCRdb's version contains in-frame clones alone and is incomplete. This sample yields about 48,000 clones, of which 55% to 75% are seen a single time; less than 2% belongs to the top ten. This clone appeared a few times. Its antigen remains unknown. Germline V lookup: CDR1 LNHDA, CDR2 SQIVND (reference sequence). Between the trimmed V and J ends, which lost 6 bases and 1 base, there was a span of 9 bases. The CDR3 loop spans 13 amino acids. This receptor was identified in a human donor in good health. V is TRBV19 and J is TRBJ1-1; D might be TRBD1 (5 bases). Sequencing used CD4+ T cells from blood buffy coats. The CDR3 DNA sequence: TGTGCCAGTAGACGTCAGGGGAACACTGAAGCTTTCTTT. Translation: CASRRQGNTEAFF.